Below are 18 T cell receptor beta chains sequenced from a single sample in a study of OX40 agonist ivuxolimab in advanced cancers. The library was generated by the immunoSEQ multiplex PCR assay. Imported from immuneACCESS, the table was reduced by TCRdb to in-frame sequences with V and J called. These copies leave out some clones; in studies compared against another copy, an unresolved V gene accounts for under half, and the cause of the remainder is not known. This sample holds 55,000 to 80,000 clones; 75% to 90% were observed only once. More than 10% of the sample rests with the top ten. The sample in question was CD4+ or CD8+ T cells sorted from blood, obtained in a trial of the OX40 agonist ivuxolimab. These receptor sequences come from an adult with an advanced solid tumor such as melanoma, head and neck, liver or kidney cancer.

This chain uses TRBV5-6 with TRBJ2-7; a possible D gene is TRBD1 (6 bases). CDR1 SGHDT and CDR2 YYEEEE come from the germline V gene. The CDR3 extends over 14 amino acids. V shed 0 bases and J shed 6 bases, with 13 bases lying between them. Here the CDR3 reads CASSLGGRSSEQYF. CDR3 bases: TGTGCCAGCAGCTTGGGGGGGCGGAGTAGCGAGCAGTACTTC.

The CDR3 sequence is CASSLKTGFQEKLFF. CDR3 in DNA: TGTGCCAGCAGCTTAAAGACAGGGTTTCAGGAAAAACTGTTTTTT. The V and J genes are TRBV7-9 and TRBJ1-4; 7 bases match TRBD1. CDR1 is SEHNR and CDR2 is FQNEAQ in the germline V gene (reference sequence). The V gene end was trimmed by 2 bases and the J gene end by 8 bases; junction bases not matched to a gene: 8. There are 15 residues in the CDR3.

The chain couples TRBV27 to TRBJ2-7, with D possibly TRBD1 on 5 matching bases. Deletions cut 10 bases from V and 0 bases from J, with 13 bases between. The CDR3 runs to 13 residues. Germline CDR1 and CDR2: MNHEY and SMNVEV (reference sequence). The DNA for the CDR3 is TGTGCCACCAAGGACACGAGCTCCTACGAGCAGTACTTC. As protein: CATKDTSSYEQYF.

As concerns this clone: The junction departs from germline at one end; a sequencing error may be responsible. This sequence joins TRBV27 and TRBJ2-3; 11 bases match TRBD2. Germline V gives CDR1 MNHEY, CDR2 SMNVEV (reference sequence). This CDR3 has 18 amino acids. DNA for the CDR3: TGTGCCGGCAGTCAACTGCCAAGGGGACTAGCGGACACAGATACGCAGTATTTT. Translated: CAGSQLPRGLADTDTQYF.

This clone was observed a handful of times. The V and J genes are TRBV28 and TRBJ2-1, with D uncertain. The CDR3 has 11 amino acids. Germline V gives CDR1 MDHEN, CDR2 SYDVKM. V was shortened by 3 bases and J by 6 bases, with 3 bases between the two germline ends. The DNA for the CDR3 is TGTGCCAGCAGTTTCACCAATGAGCAGTTCTTC. Translating it yields CASSFTNEQFF.

V usage is TRBV7-8 and J usage is TRBJ1-5; D not certain. Germline V gene lookup returns CDR1 SGHVS and CDR2 FQNEAQ. The CDR3 spans 13 residues. V lost 7 bases, J lost 0 bases, and 7 bases lay in between. The DNA of the CDR3 is TGTGCCAGCAACCCGGATAGCAATCAGCCCCAGCATTTT. Translating it yields CASNPDSNQPQHF.

The J gene is TRBJ1-2, the V gene TRBV28; 11 nucleotides agree with TRBD1. This CDR3 is 16 amino acids long. V lost 4 bases to trimming and J lost 6 bases; unmatched junction nucleotides: 10. Germline V CDR1 and CDR2: MDHEN, SYDVKM. Written as DNA, the CDR3 is TGTGCCAGCAGTTCCCGGACAGGGGGCCTCTTGGATGGCTACACCTTC. Translating gives CASSSRTGGLLDGYTF.

The J gene is TRBJ2-7, the V gene TRBV28; a possible D gene is TRBD2 (6 bases). CDR1 is MDHEN and CDR2 is SYDVKM in the germline V gene. This CDR3 is 16 amino acids long. Trimming pared 5 bases from V and 0 bases from J, leaving 17 bases between. CDR3 DNA sequence: TGTGCCAGCAGTGGACCCTTAGCGGCGGGCTCCTACGAGCAGTACTTC. Its translation is CASSGPLAAGSYEQYF.

This clone was seen just once. The chain joins TRBV10-3 to TRBJ2-3; D unclear. This CDR3 is 16 amino acids long. The germline gives CDR1 ENHRY, CDR2 SYGVKD. V lost 8 bases, J lost 2 bases, and 20 bases lay in between. The CDR3 DNA follows: TGTGCCATCGGTACCCTGCCCCGGGCCCACACAGATACGCAGTATTTT. Amino acids: CAIGTLPRAHTDTQYF.

CDR3 sequence (DNA): TGTGCCAGCAGCTCGGAGGGTTGGGTGCCCCTCCACTTT. Translating gives CASSSEGWVPLHF. V and J are TRBV28 and TRBJ1-6; D is uncertain. Trimming pared 6 bases from V and 13 bases from J, leaving 16 bases between. The CDR3 is made up of 13 amino acids. Per the germline V gene, CDR1 is MDHEN and CDR2 is SYDVKM. The whole variable domain, remainder taken from reference TRBV28 and TRBJ1-6, is DVKVTQSSRYLVKRTGEKVFLECVQDMDHENMFWYRQDPGLGLRLIYFSYDVKMKEKGDIPEGYSVSREKKERFSLILESASTNQTSMYLCASSSEGWVPLHFGNGTRLTVT.

The chain is built from TRBV14 and TRBJ2-7; D remains unclear. Looked up from germline, CDR1 is SGHDN and CDR2 is FVKESK. The CDR3 length is 12 residues. The V and J ends lost 3 bases and 4 bases respectively, with 7 bases between them. In nucleotides, the CDR3 is TGTGCCAGCAGCCATTCCACATACGAGCAGTACTTC. Translating gives CASSHSTYEQYF.

This sequence joins TRBV5-1 and TRBJ2-5; D is possibly TRBD1 or TRBD2 (5 bases each). The CDR3 length is 13 residues. Between the trimmed V and J ends, which lost 3 bases and 5 bases, there was a span of 11 bases. The germline V gene has CDR1 SGHRS and CDR2 YFSETQ. CDR3 nucleotide sequence: TGCGCCAGCAGCTCCACCTGGGGGGAGACCCAGTACTTC. It codes for CASSSTWGETQYF.

This clone was seen once. The chain employs TRBV19 and TRBJ2-7; no definite D call. The CDR3 has 11 residues. With 8 bases removed from V and 2 bases from J, the gap between germline ends came to 7 bases. CDR1 LNHDA and CDR2 SQIVND come from the germline V gene (reference sequence). The CDR3, as DNA: TGTGCCAGTGGAGACACCTACGAGCAGTACTTC. Translated, it gives CASGDTYEQYF. The complete variable domain, with remaining parts taken from reference TRBV19 and TRBJ2-7, reads DGGITQSPKYLFRKEGQNVTLSCEQNLNHDAMYWYRQDPGQGLRLIYYSQIVNDFQKGDIAEGYSVSREKKESFPLTVTSAQKNPTAFYLCASGDTYEQYFGPGTRLTVT.

The chain couples TRBV5-1 to TRBJ1-1; no clear D gene. CDR1 and CDR2 from the germline V gene are SGHRS and YFSETQ. The CDR3 has 15 amino acids. Trimming took 0 bases from V and 3 from J, leaving 12 bases between them. CDR3 sequence (DNA): TGCGCCAGCAGCTTGGGGTTTGGCATGTACACTGAAGCTTTCTTT. Its translation is CASSLGFGMYTEAFF.

This chain uses TRBV5-4 with TRBJ1-2; the match to TRBD1 covers 10 bases. Germline trimming cut 3 bases from V and 7 bases from J; bases unmatched to any gene: 3. CDR3 length equals 13 residues. Germline assignment: CDR1 SGHNT and CDR2 YYREEE (reference sequence). In nucleotides, the CDR3 is TGTGCCAGCAGCTCCGGGACAGGGGCTGGCTACACCTTC. This gives the protein CASSSGTGAGYTF.

The rearrangement links TRBV7-9 to TRBJ2-3; D gene unclear. This CDR3 comprises 16 residues. Germline values: CDR1 SEHNR, CDR2 FQNEAQ (reference sequence). V was trimmed by 2 bases and J by 2 bases, leaving 14 bases between them. Written as DNA, the CDR3 is TGTGCCAGCAGCTTATCTCGGCAGGACCTCACAGATACGCAGTATTTT. Encoded protein: CASSLSRQDLTDTQYF.

The V call is TRBV10-2, the J call TRBJ2-1, with 7 bases aligning to TRBD1. CDR1 WSHSY and CDR2 SAAADI come from the germline V gene. Trimming at V came to 2 bases and at J to 7 bases, leaving 5 bases not matched to a gene. The CDR3 spans 14 residues. The CDR3 DNA is TGCGCCAGCAGTGAGCCGACAGGGATAAATGAGCAGTTCTTC. Its translation is CASSEPTGINEQFF.

The rearrangement uses TRBV18 and TRBJ2-7; 9 bases agree with TRBD1. The ends lost 5 bases at V and 4 bases at J; junction bases unmatched: 9. The CDR3 has 15 residues. Germline assignment: CDR1 KGHSH and CDR2 LQKENI. Here the CDR3 DNA reads TGTGCCAGCTCAACAGGGACAGGGAGTGGTTACGAGCAGTACTTC. Amino acids: CASSTGTGSGYEQYF.